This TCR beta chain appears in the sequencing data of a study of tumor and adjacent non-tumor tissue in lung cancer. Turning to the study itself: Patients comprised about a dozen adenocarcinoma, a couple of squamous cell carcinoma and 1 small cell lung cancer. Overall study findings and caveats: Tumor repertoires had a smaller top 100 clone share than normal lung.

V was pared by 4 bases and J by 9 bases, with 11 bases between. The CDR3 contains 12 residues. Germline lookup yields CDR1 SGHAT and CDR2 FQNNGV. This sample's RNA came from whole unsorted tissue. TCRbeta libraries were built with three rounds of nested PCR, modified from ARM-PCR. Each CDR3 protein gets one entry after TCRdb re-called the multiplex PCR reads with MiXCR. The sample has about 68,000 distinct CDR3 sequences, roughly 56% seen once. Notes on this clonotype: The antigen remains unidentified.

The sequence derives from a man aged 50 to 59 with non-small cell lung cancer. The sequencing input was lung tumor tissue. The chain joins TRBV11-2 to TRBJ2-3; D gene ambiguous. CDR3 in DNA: TGTGCCAGCAGCTATGAGCGTGGGACGCAGTATTTT. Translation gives CASSYERGTQYF.